The rows below give T cell receptor beta chains drawn from one sample of a study of cytomegalovirus exposure and HLA in healthy donors. This table comes from immunoSEQ multiplex PCR, and its TCRdb copy is limited to in-frame clones, with some not included. The sample carries 250,000 to 350,000 clones, just over 70% recorded once. The sample was PBMCs. Every receptor here comes from a female donor in good health and CMV-seronegative. Each CDR3 is given with its conserved first and last residue. The D gene is left open where the match is weak. A row's size may be missing; if present it is once, few, many or a size class.

. TRBD2 TRBJ2-7 TRBV7-9 CASSLDGGGPGHEQYF TGTGCCAGCAGCTTAGACGGGGGAGGGCCCGGCCACGAGCAGTACTTC
once . TRBJ1-5 TRBV18 CASSPEGTSNQPQHF TGTGCCAGCTCACCGGAGGGGACGAGCAATCAGCCCCAGCATTTT
. TRBD1 TRBJ2-3 TRBV15 CATSRADRAPTDTQYF TGTGCCACCAGCAGGGCGGACAGGGCCCCCACAGATACGCAGTATTTT
. TRBD1 TRBJ2-7 TRBV10-3 CAIRIMGQGAYEQYF TGTGCCATCAGGATAATGGGACAGGGGGCCTACGAGCAGTACTTC
. . TRBJ1-2 TRBV6-5 CASSTGNYGYTF TGTGCCAGCAGCACAGGTAACTATGGCTACACCTTC
once TRBD1 TRBJ2-1 TRBV28 CASRDRGSNYNEQFF TGTGCCAGCAGGGACAGGGGGAGCAACTACAATGAGCAGTTCTTC
. TRBD1 TRBJ2-1 TRBV7-9 CASSADRGNEQFF TGTGCCAGCAGCGCAGACAGGGGCAATGAGCAGTTCTTC
once TRBD1 TRBJ1-6 TRBV11-3 CASSEQGGSYNSPLHF TGTGCCAGCAGTGAACAGGGGGGGTCCTATAATTCACCCCTCCACTTT
. TRBD2 TRBJ2-3 TRBV7-7 CASSLGGGGPDTQYF TGTGCCAGCAGTTTGGGCGGGGGGGGCCCAGATACGCAGTATTTT
. TRBD1 TRBJ1-2 TRBV5-1 CASSLRQGSSGYTF TGCGCCAGCAGCTTACGACAGGGGAGTTCTGGCTACACCTTC
few TRBD2 TRBJ2-3 TRBV7-9 CASSFPQREGADTQYF TGTGCCAGCAGCTTCCCACAGCGGGAGGGCGCAGATACGCAGTATTTT
. . TRBJ2-5 TRBV2 CASIGAQETQYF TGTGCCAGCATTGGGGCCCAAGAGACCCAGTACTTC
. TRBD2 TRBJ2-3 TRBV5-4 CAINPSGRTDTQYF TGTGCCATCAACCCTAGCGGACGCACAGATACGCAGTATTTT
. TRBD1 TRBJ1-2 TRBV5-1 CASSLATRDRAYGYTF TGCGCCAGCAGCTTGGCAACACGGGACAGGGCATACGGCTACACCTTC
few TRBD2 TRBJ2-7 TRBV10-3 CAIQIAGGNYEQYF TGTGCCATCCAGATAGCGGGAGGGAATTACGAGCAGTACTTC
. TRBD1 TRBJ2-7 TRBV12-5 CASGFRQGTGEQYF TGTGCTAGTGGTTTTCGACAGGGGACGGGCGAGCAGTACTTC
once . TRBJ1-4 TRBV7-8 CASSSSRQGTNEKLFF TGTGCCAGCAGCTCCAGCCGTCAGGGAACTAATGAAAAACTGTTTTTT
. . TRBJ2-7 TRBV18 CASSPKTDSYEQYF TGTGCCAGCTCACCAAAGACAGACTCCTACGAGCAGTACTTC
once . TRBJ1-3 TRBV7-2 CASNRDPTGNTIYF TGTGCCAGCAACAGGGACCCAACTGGAAACACCATATATTTT
. TRBD1 TRBJ1-2 TRBV6-5 CASTLGQGNYGYTF TGTGCCAGCACCCTGGGACAGGGGAACTATGGCTACACCTTC
. . TRBJ2-5 TRBV5-1 CASSPGEAGETQYF TGCGCCAGCAGTCCGGGAGAGGCGGGAGAGACCCAGTACTTC
. TRBD2 TRBJ2-3 TRBV5-6 CASSLTSGTTDTQYF TGTGCCAGCAGCTTGACTAGCGGGACCACAGATACGCAGTATTTT
. . TRBJ2-6 TRBV2 CASSEQGSGANVLTF TGTGCCAGCAGTGAACAGGGCTCTGGGGCCAACGTCCTGACTTTC
. TRBD1 TRBJ1-5 TRBV28 CASSSKARPGGESNQPQHF TGTGCCAGCAGTTCCAAAGCCCGTCCAGGGGGAGAAAGCAATCAGCCCCAGCATTTT
few TRBD2 TRBJ2-1 TRBV5-1 CASSLGGRKYNEQFF TGCGCCAGCAGCTTGGGCGGGAGGAAATACAATGAGCAGTTCTTC
. . TRBJ2-1 TRBV2 CASSASGGGSYNEQFF TGTGCCAGCAGTGCCTCTGGGGGCGGTTCCTACAATGAGCAGTTCTTC
few . TRBJ2-1 TRBV15 CATSRDRDYNEQFF TGTGCCACCAGCAGAGACCGGGACTACAATGAGCAGTTCTTC
. . TRBJ2-1 TRBV4-2 CASSHPGSTTLYNEQFF TGTGCCAGCAGCCACCCAGGAAGCACCACCCTATACAATGAGCAGTTCTTC
. TRBD2 TRBJ2-1 TRBV9 CASSALAGGIRGEQFF TGTGCCAGCAGCGCGTTAGCGGGAGGGATACGAGGTGAGCAGTTCTTC
few . TRBJ2-5 TRBV27 CASRDYQETQYF TGTGCCAGCCGGGACTACCAAGAGACCCAGTACTTC
. TRBD2 TRBJ2-7 TRBV15 CATSRGGSSYEQYF TGTGCCACCAGCAGGGGAGGGAGCTCCTACGAGCAGTACTTC
. . TRBJ1-1 TRBV6-5 CASRYDRRNTEAFF TGTGCCAGCAGGTACGACAGGAGGAACACTGAAGCTTTCTTT
. . TRBJ2-7 TRBV7-9 CASSLSLGALYEQYF TGTGCCAGCAGCTTATCTCTAGGCGCCCTCTACGAGCAGTACTTC
. TRBD2 TRBJ2-7 TRBV5-1 CASSLETSGYEQYF TGCGCCAGCAGCTTGGAGACTAGCGGCTACGAGCAGTACTTC
. . TRBJ1-6 TRBV20-1 CSAVPSPLHF TGCAGTGCTGTCCCATCACCCCTCCACTTT
. TRBD1 TRBJ2-7 TRBV11-2 CASSNPSGTASYEQYF TGTGCCAGCAGCAATCCCTCCGGGACAGCCTCCTACGAGCAGTACTTC
. TRBD2 TRBJ2-3 TRBV14 CASGLLAIASTDTQYF TGTGCCAGCGGCCTACTAGCGATCGCTAGCACAGATACGCAGTATTTT
. . TRBJ1-5 TRBV11-2 CASSSPGGNQPQHF TGTGCCAGCAGCTCCCCAGGGGGCAATCAGCCCCAGCATTTT
. TRBD2 TRBJ2-7 TRBV6-5 CASRPPSAGAYEQYF TGTGCCAGCAGACCCCCCTCTGCGGGAGCCTACGAGCAGTACTTC
. . TRBJ1-4 TRBV5-1 CASSLWGGINEKLFF TGCGCCAGCAGCTTGTGGGGCGGGATAAATGAAAAACTGTTTTTT
. TRBD2 TRBJ2-2 TRBV10-1 CASSEPSTRLAENTGELFF TGCGCCAGCAGTGAGCCAAGTACGAGACTAGCGGAGAACACCGGGGAGCTGTTTTTT
. TRBD1 TRBJ2-7 TRBV6-5 CASSPGTGPYEQYF TGTGCCAGCAGCCCCGGGACAGGGCCCTACGAGCAGTACTTC
. TRBD2 TRBJ2-7 TRBV7-2 CASSLVGTIETYEQYF TGTGCCAGCAGCTTAGTTGGGACTATCGAGACCTACGAGCAGTACTTC
. . TRBJ2-3 TRBV12-1 CASSFPSGSTDTQYF TGTGCCAGCAGCTTCCCTAGCGGTAGCACAGATACGCAGTATTTT
. TRBD2 TRBJ2-2 TRBV30 CACAVGGLAVGELFF TGTGCCTGCGCAGTTGGGGGACTAGCAGTCGGGGAGCTGTTTTTT
. TRBD2 TRBJ2-5 TRBV5-4 CASSLGLSGRPGETQYF TGTGCCAGCAGCTTGGGACTTAGCGGGAGGCCGGGAGAGACCCAGTACTTC
. . TRBJ2-2 TRBV19 CASKRAGDTGELFF TGTGCCAGTAAACGGGCCGGGGACACCGGGGAGCTGTTTTTT
. . TRBJ2-2 TRBV18 CASSLQPGQATGELFF TGTGCCAGCTCGCTTCAACCGGGACAAGCCACCGGGGAGCTGTTTTTT
. TRBD1 TRBJ1-5 TRBV27 CASRTRQGWQPQHF TGTGCCAGCAGAACCAGACAGGGGTGGCAGCCCCAGCATTTT
once . TRBJ2-7 TRBV5-6 CASRAIGGASYEQYF TGTGCCAGCCGTGCGATTGGCGGGGCCTCCTACGAGCAGTACTTC
. . TRBJ1-3 TRBV10-3 CAISDVLAGNTIYF TGTGCCATCAGTGATGTGCTAGCTGGAAACACCATATATTTT
. TRBD2 TRBJ2-1 TRBV30 CAWRVAGVSYNEQFF TGTGCCTGGAGGGTAGCGGGAGTGAGTTACAATGAGCAGTTCTTC
. . TRBJ2-3 TRBV10-3 CAISGLSADTQYF TGTGCCATCAGCGGACTCAGCGCAGATACGCAGTATTTT
few TRBD1 TRBJ1-5 TRBV6-1 CASSEAGDRESQPQHF TGTGCCAGCAGTGAAGCGGGAGACAGGGAAAGCCAGCCCCAGCATTTT